This TCR beta chain was sequenced for a study of blood T cell repertoires in COVID-19. TCRdb keeps only in-frame clones here, not all; method: immunoSEQ multiplex PCR. The data show some 260,000 clones, around 85% seen once. J gave up 4 bases and V 5 bases, and 8 bases lay outside the gene matches. CDR3 size: 14 residues. Germline V CDR1 and CDR2: SQVTM, ANQGSEA. The chain couples TRBV29-1 to TRBJ2-5, with TRBD2 identical over 9 bases. The TCR was taken from a man older than 75 with acute or convalescent COVID-19. The sequencing input was peripheral blood. CDR3 protein: CSVSIAGVRETQYF. CDR3 bases: TGCAGCGTTTCCATAGCGGGAGTGAGAGAGACCCAGTACTTC. Variable domain in full (rest from reference TRBV29-1 and TRBJ2-5): SAVISQKPSRDICQRGTSLTIQCQVDSQVTMMFWYRQQPGQSLTLIATANQGSEATYESGFVIDKFPISRPNLTFSTLTVSNMSPEDSSIYLCSVSIAGVRETQYFGPGTRLLVL.